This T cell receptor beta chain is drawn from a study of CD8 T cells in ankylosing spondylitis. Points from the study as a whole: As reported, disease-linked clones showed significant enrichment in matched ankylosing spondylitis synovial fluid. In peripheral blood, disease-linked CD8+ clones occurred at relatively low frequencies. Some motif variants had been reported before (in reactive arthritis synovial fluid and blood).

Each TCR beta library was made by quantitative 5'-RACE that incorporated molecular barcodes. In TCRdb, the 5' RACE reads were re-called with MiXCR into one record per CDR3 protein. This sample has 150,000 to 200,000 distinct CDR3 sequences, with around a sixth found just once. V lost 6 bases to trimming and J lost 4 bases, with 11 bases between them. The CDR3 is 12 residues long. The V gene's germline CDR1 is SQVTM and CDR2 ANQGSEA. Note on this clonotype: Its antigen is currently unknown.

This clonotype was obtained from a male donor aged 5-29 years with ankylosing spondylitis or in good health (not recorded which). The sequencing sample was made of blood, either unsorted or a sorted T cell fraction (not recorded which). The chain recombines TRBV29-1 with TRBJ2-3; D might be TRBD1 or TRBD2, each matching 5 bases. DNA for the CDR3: TGCAGCGTCCGGGACGGGTCAGATACGCAGTATTTT. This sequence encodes CSVRDGSDTQYF.